The present TCR beta chain was sequenced within a study of CD8+ T cells in alopecia areata. Treatment described: oral pan-JAK inhibitor, 5-10 mg twice daily. PBMCs were stained for CD3, CD4 and CD8, and CD4+ and CD8+ T cells were sorted. Broader study findings: Treatment with tofacitinib significantly lowered scalp clonality and reduced expanded CD8+ clones among the top 100. The study found higher clonality in lesional than normal scalp, especially in alopecia totalis/universalis. Many expanded lesional clones remained in scalp and blood on tofacitinib.

This clone was counted between two and nine times. Its matching antigen is unknown. RNA extraction and reverse transcription yielded cDNA as sequencing template. The data were produced by immunoSEQ multiplex PCR, yet TCRdb's version contains in-frame clones alone and is incomplete. The table lists 190,000 or so clones, over 45% of them singletons. The sample consisted of CD4+ T cells sorted from blood, taken at week 24, from a patient treated with tofacitinib. This clonotype was obtained from a human donor with alopecia areata.

CDR3 in DNA: TGTGCCAGCGCAACAGCCGGGACAGGGGACGAGCAGTACTTC. This gives the protein CASATAGTGDEQYF. V usage is TRBV9 and J usage is TRBJ2-7; 10 bases agree with TRBD1. Germline lookup yields CDR1 SGDLS and CDR2 YYNGEE. Unmatched junction bases numbered 9, after V lost 7 bases and J lost 5 bases. The CDR3 contains 14 residues.